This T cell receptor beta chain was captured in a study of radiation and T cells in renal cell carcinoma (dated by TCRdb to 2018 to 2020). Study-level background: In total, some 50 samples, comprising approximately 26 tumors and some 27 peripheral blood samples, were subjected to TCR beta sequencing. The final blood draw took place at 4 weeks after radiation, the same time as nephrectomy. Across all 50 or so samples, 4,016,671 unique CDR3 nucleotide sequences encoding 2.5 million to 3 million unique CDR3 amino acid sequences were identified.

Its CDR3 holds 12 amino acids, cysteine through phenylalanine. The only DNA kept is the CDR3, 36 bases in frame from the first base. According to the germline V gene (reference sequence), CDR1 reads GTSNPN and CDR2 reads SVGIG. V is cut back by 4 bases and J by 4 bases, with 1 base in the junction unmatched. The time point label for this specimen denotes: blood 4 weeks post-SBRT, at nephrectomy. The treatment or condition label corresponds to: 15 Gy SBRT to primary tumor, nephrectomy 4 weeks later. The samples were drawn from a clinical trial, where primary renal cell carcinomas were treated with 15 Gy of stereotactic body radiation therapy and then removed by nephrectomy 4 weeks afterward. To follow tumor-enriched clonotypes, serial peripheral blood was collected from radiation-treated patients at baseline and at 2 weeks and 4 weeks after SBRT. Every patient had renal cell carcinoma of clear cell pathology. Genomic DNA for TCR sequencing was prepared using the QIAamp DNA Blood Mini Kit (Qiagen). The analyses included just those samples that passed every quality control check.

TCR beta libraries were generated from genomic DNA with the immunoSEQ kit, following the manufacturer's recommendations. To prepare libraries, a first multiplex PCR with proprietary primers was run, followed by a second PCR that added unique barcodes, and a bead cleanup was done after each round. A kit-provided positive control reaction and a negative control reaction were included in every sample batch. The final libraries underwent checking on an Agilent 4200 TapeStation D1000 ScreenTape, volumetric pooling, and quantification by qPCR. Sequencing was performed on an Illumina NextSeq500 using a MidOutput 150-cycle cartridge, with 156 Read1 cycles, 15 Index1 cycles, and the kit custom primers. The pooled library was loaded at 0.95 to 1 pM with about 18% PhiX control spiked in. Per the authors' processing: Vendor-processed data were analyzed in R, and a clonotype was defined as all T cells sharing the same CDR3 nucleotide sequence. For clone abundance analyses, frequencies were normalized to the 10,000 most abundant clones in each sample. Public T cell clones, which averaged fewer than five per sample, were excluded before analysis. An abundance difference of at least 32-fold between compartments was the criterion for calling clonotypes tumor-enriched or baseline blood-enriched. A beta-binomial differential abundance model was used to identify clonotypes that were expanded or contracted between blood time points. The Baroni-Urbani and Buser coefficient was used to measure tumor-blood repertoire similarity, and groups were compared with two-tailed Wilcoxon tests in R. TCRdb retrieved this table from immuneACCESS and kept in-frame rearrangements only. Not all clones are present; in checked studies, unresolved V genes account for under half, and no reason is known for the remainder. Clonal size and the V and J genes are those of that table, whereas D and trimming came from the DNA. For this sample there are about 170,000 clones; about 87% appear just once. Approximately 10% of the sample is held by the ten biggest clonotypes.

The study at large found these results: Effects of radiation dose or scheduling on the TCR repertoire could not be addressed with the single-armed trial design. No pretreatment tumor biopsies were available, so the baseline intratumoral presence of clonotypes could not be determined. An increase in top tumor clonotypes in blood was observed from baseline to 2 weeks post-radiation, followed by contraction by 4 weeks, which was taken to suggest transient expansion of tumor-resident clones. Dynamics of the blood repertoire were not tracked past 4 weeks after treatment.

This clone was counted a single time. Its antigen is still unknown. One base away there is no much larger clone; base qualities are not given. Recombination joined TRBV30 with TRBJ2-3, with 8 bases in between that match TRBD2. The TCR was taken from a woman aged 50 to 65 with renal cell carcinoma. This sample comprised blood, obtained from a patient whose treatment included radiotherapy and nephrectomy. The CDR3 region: CAWNGGADTQYF. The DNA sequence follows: TGTGCCTGGAACGGGGGGGCAGATACGCAGTATTTT.